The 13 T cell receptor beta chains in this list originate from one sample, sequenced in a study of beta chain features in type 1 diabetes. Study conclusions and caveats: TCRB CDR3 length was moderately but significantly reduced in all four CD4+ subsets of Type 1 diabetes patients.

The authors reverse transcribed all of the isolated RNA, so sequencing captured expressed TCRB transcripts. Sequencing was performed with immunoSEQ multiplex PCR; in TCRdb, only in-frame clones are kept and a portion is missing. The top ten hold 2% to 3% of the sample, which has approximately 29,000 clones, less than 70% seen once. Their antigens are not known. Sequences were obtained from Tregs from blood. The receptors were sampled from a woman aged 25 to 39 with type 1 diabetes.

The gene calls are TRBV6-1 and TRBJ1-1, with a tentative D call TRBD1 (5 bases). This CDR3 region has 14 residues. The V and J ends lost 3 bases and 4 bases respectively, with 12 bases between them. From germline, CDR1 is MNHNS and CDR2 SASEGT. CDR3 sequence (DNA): TGTGCCAGCAGTGAGTGGGGCAGTTCCACTGAAGCTTTCTTT. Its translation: CASSEWGSSTEAFF.

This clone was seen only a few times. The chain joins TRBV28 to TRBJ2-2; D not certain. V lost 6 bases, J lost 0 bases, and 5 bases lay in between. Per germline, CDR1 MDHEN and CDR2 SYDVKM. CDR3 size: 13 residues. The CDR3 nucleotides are TGTGCCAGCAGGAACACGAACACCGGGGAGCTGTTTTTT. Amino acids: CASRNTNTGELFF.

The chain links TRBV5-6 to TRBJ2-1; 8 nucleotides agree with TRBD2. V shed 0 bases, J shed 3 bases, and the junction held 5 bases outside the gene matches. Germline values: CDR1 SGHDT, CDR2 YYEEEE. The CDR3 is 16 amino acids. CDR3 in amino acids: CASSLEAGVLYNEQFF. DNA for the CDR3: TGTGCCAGCAGCTTGGAAGCGGGAGTACTCTACAATGAGCAGTTCTTC.

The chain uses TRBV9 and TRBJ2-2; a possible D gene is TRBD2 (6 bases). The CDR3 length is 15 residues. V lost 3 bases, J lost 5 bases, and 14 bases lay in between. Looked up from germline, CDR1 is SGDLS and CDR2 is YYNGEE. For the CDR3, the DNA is TGTGCCAGCAGCGAGGGTCCCGGGGGTACCGGGGAGCTGTTTTTT. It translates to CASSEGPGGTGELFF.

The CDR3 region has the DNA TGCGCCAGCAGCTTGGACAGGCCGACCTATGGCTACACCTTC. Translation: CASSLDRPTYGYTF. V and J are TRBV5-1 and TRBJ1-2; D perhaps matches TRBD1 (5 bases). CDR1 is SGHRS, CDR2 YFSETQ, per germline. The ends were cut back, 0 bases at V and 4 bases at J, with 10 bases in the middle. There are 14 residues in the CDR3.

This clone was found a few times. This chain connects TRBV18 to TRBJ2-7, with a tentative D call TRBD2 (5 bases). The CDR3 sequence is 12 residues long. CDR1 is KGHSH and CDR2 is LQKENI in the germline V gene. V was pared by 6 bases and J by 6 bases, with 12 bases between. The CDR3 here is CASSPGFGEQYF. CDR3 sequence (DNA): TGTGCCAGCTCCCCGGGGTTCGGCGAGCAGTACTTC.

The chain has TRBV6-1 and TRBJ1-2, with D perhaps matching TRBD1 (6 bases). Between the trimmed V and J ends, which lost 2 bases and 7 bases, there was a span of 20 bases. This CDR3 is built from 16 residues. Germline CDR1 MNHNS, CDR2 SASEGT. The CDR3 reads CASSEKIGQPLSGYTF. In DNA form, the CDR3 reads TGTGCCAGCAGTGAAAAAATCGGACAGCCTCTCTCTGGCTACACCTTC.

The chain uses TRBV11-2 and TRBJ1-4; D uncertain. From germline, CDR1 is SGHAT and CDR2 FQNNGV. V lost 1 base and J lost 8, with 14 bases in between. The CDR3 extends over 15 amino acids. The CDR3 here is CASSLVGDRAEKLFF. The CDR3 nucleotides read TGTGCCAGCAGCTTAGTCGGGGATCGGGCCGAAAAACTGTTTTTT.

CDR3 sequence reads: CASSMGRDSYGNTIYF. The CDR3 bases are TGTGCCAGTAGTATGGGTCGGGACAGTTATGGAAACACCATATATTTT. The chain employs TRBV19 and TRBJ1-3, with TRBD1 identical over 7 bases. CDR3 length: 16 residues. V was pared by 3 bases and J by 3 bases, with 8 bases of the junction left unmatched. The germline gives CDR1 LNHDA, CDR2 SQIVND (reference sequence).

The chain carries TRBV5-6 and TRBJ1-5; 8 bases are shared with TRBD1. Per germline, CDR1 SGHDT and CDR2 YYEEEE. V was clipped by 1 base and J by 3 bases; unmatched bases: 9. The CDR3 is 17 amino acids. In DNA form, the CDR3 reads TGTGCCAGCAGCTTGTATACGGGGACAGGAATCAATCAGCCCCAGCATTTT. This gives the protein CASSLYTGTGINQPQHF.

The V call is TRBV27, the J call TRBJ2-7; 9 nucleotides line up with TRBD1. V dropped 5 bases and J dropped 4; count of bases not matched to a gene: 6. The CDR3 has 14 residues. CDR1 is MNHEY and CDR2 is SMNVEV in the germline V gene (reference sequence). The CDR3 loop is CASSRGQGRYEQYF. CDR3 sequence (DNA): TGTGCCAGCAGTAGGGGACAGGGAAGGTACGAGCAGTACTTC.

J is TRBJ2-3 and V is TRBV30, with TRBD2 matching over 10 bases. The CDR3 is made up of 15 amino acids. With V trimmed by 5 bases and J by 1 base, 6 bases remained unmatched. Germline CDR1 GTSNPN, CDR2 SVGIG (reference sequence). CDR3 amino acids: CAWRKGLAGTDTQYF. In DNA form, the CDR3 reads TGTGCCTGGCGTAAAGGACTAGCGGGCACAGATACGCAGTATTTT.

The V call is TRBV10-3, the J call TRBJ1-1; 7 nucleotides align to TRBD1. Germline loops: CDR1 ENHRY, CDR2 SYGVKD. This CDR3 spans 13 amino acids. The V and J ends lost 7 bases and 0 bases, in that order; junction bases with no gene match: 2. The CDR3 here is CAIKTGMNTEAFF. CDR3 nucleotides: TGTGCCATCAAGACAGGGATGAACACTGAAGCTTTCTTT.